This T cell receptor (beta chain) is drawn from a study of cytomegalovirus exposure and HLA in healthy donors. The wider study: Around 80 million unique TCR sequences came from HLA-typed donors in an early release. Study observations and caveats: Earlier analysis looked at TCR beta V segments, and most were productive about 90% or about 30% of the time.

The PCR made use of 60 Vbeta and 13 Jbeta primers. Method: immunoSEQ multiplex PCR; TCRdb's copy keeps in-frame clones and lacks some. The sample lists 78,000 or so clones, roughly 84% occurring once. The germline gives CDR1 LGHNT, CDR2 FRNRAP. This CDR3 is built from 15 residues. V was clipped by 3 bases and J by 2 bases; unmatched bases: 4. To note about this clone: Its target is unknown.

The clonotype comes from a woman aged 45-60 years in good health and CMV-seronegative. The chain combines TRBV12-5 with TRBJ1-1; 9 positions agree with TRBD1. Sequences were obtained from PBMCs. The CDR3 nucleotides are TGTGCTAGTGGTTTCGGACAGGGGCCCAACACTGAAGCTTTCTTT. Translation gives CASGFGQGPNTEAFF.